A single sample is the source of the 6 T cell receptor beta chains below, sequenced in a study of cytomegalovirus exposure and HLA in healthy donors. The PCR had 60 Vbeta and 13 Jbeta primers. Generated by immunoSEQ multiplex PCR, the TCRdb table keeps only in-frame clones and is missing some. The table records some 100,000 clones, around three quarters of them present only once. Sequencing input: PBMCs. Every receptor here comes from a human donor in good health.

This clone was observed a single time. The J gene is TRBJ1-1, the V gene TRBV28; D unclear. CDR3 size: 13 residues. Germline V lookup: CDR1 MDHEN, CDR2 SYDVKM. V lost 4 bases to trimming and J lost 1 base, with 7 bases between them. CDR3 protein: CASSSAKNTEAFF. The CDR3, as DNA: TGTGCCAGCAGTTCAGCGAAGAACACTGAAGCTTTCTTT.

Here the CDR3 DNA reads TGTGCCAGCAGTCCCGGACAGGTCCTCGGGAACACTGAAGCTTTCTTT. It yields the protein CASSPGQVLGNTEAFF. This chain uses TRBV27 with TRBJ1-1; 7 bases are a match to TRBD1. The CDR3 totals 16 residues. Germline lookup yields CDR1 MNHEY and CDR2 SMNVEV (reference sequence). Trimming removed 5 bases from V and 1 base from J; junction bases left unmatched: 10.

The chain links TRBV5-1 to TRBJ2-5; 10 nucleotides agree with TRBD1. Germline V gene data show CDR1 as SGHRS and CDR2 as YFSETQ. The junction had 14 bases not matched to a gene; V was cut back by 7 bases and J by 5 bases. The CDR3 sequence is 16 residues long. The CDR3 nucleotides are TGCGCCAGCCGACTGGACGGACAGGGGGTATCGGAGACCCAGTACTTC. As protein: CASRLDGQGVSETQYF.

The gene calls are TRBV27 and TRBJ2-1, with D possibly being TRBD2 (6 bases). CDR3 length equals 18 residues. V was pared by 0 bases and J by 0 bases, with 15 bases between. Germline V gene data show CDR1 as MNHEY and CDR2 as SMNVEV (reference sequence). The CDR3 is CASSLSGGIGSSYNEQFF. The CDR3 nucleotides are TGTGCCAGCAGTTTATCTGGGGGGATAGGGAGCTCCTACAATGAGCAGTTCTTC.

The chain links TRBV2 to TRBJ1-1; 7 nucleotides line up with TRBD1. The V gene end was trimmed by 6 bases and the J gene end by 7 bases; junction bases not matched to a gene: 14. This CDR3 spans 15 amino acids. Germline lookup yields CDR1 SNHLY and CDR2 FYNNEI. Written as DNA, the CDR3 is TGTGCCAGCAGATACATCTTGGCGGCAGGGGGTGAAGCTTTCTTT. Its translation: CASRYILAAGGEAFF. Together with reference TRBV2 and TRBJ1-1, the CDR3 gives the full variable domain: EPEVTQTPSHQVTQMGQEVILRCVPISNHLYFYWYRQILGQKVEFLVSFYNNEISEKSEIFDDQFSVERPDGSNFTLKIRSTKLEDSAMYFCASRYILAAGGEAFFGQGTRLTVV.

This chain uses TRBV5-1 with TRBJ1-1; TRBD1 agrees at 7 bases. With 2 bases clipped from V and 5 bases from J, the junction kept 15 bases outside the gene matches. The CDR3 contains 17 residues. The germline CDR1 and CDR2 sequences are SGHRS and YFSETQ. The CDR3 sequence is CASSFNPLTGRKTEAFF. Here the CDR3 DNA reads TGCGCCAGCAGCTTCAATCCCCTGACAGGGAGGAAGACTGAAGCTTTCTTT.